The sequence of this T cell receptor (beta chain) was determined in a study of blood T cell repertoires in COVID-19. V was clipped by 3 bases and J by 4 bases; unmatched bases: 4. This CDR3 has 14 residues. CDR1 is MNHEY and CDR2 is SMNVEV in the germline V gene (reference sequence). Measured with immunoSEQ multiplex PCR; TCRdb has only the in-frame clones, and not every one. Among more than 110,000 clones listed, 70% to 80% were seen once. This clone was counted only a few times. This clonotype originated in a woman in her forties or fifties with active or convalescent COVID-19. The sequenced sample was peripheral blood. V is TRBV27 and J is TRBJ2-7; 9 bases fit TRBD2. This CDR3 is CASSFSGSSYEQYF. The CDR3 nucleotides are TGTGCCAGCAGTTTTAGCGGGAGTTCTTACGAGCAGTACTTC.